These 2 T cell receptor beta chains came from one sample sequenced in a study of control samples from healthy donors and cancer patients. Profiled with immunoSEQ multiplex PCR; TCRdb holds only in-frame clones, not every one. Among some 150,000 clones listed, roughly 94% were seen once. The specimen sequenced was PBMCs. These TCRs come from a man between 60 and 70 years old with colorectal cancer.

The chain carries TRBV12-3 or TRBV12-4 and TRBJ1-4; D gene unclear. This CDR3 contains 11 residues. Trimming took 1 base from V and 15 from J, leaving 9 bases between them. In DNA form, the CDR3 reads TGTGCCAGCAGTTTAGACGGTCGAGTGTTTTTT. Protein: CASSLDGRVFF.

The V gene is TRBV4-1, the J gene TRBJ2-1; D is perhaps TRBD2 (6 bases). Trimming cost V 2 bases and J 16 bases, with 18 bases left between them. The CDR3 has 13 amino acids. Germline loops: CDR1 MGHRA, CDR2 YSYEKL. CDR3 coding DNA: TGCGCCAGCAGCCAATCGAGGTGGGGGGTTAAATTCTTC. It yields the protein CASSQSRWGVKFF.